Listed below are T cell receptor beta chains from one sample, sequenced in a study of T cell responses to AZD1222 COVID-19 vaccine. TCRdb's copy holds only in-frame clones and misses some; the assay was immunoSEQ multiplex PCR. The sample shows about 100,000 clones, just over 90% of them seen only once. The sample here was peripheral blood, taken 28 days after the second AZD1222 dose. The receptors stem from an adult who received the AZD1222 COVID-19 vaccine. Each CDR3 is given with its conserved first and last residue. A D gene is named only where the DNA matches it firmly. A clone size is listed for some rows: how often the clone was seen (once, few, many), or a class if it is expanded.

d_call | j_call | clone_size | v_call | cdr3_aa | cdr3_nt
TRBD2 | TRBJ2-7 | - | TRBV27 | CASSFSSGDYEQYF | TGTGCCAGCAGCTTTTCTAGCGGGGACTACGAGCAGTACTTC
- | TRBJ1-4 | - | TRBV2 | CASTRQSSTNEKLFF | TGTGCCAGCACTAGACAGAGTTCAACTAATGAAAAACTGTTTTTT
- | TRBJ2-1 | - | TRBV7-8 | CASSLGGGNEQFF | TGTGCCAGCAGCTTAGGAGGGGGCAATGAGCAGTTCTTC
- | TRBJ1-6 | - | TRBV28 | CASSLEIYNSPLHF | TGTGCCAGCAGTTTAGAGATTTATAATTCACCCCTCCACTTT
TRBD1 | TRBJ1-2 | - | TRBV12-3/TRBV12-4 | CASSIGTVYGYTF | TGTGCCAGCAGTATTGGGACAGTCTATGGCTACACCTTC
- | TRBJ2-3 | - | TRBV10-2 | CASSEIVGVRTDTQYF | TGCGCCAGCAGTGAGATCGTTGGAGTACGCACAGATACGCAGTATTTT
TRBD1 | TRBJ2-5 | - | TRBV7-8 | CASSSRQGTQETQYF | TGTGCCAGCAGCTCCCGACAGGGAACGCAAGAGACCCAGTACTTC
- | TRBJ1-2 | - | TRBV18 | CASSHDRSGLYGYTF | TGTGCCAGCTCACACGATCGCTCGGGGCTCTATGGCTACACCTTC
- | TRBJ1-2 | - | TRBV10-2 | CASSEGYGYTF | TGCGCCAGCAGTGAAGGCTATGGCTACACCTTC
- | TRBJ1-1 | - | TRBV6-5 | CASSRPNTEAFF | TGTGCCAGCAGCCGACCGAACACTGAAGCTTTCTTT
- | TRBJ1-1 | - | TRBV15 | CATSRDGTNTEAFF | TGTGCCACCAGCAGAGATGGGACTAACACTGAAGCTTTCTTT
TRBD1 | TRBJ2-1 | - | TRBV5-1 | CASSWGQGIYNEQFF | TGCGCCAGCAGCTGGGGACAGGGGATTTACAATGAGCAGTTCTTC
- | TRBJ2-1 | - | TRBV10-1 | CASSKGRGNEQFF | TGCGCCAGCAGTAAGGGGAGAGGCAATGAGCAGTTCTTC
- | TRBJ2-2 | - | TRBV18 | CASSPTGTGELFF | TGTGCCAGCTCGCCTACAGGGACCGGGGAGCTGTTTTTT
- | TRBJ2-1 | once | TRBV2 | CASIRAGDEQFF | TGTGCCAGCATACGGGCGGGCGATGAGCAGTTCTTC
- | TRBJ2-1 | - | TRBV29-1 | CSVAGEYNEQFF | TGCAGCGTTGCCGGGGAATACAATGAGCAGTTCTTC
TRBD1 | TRBJ1-1 | - | TRBV7-2 | CASSLVDRGTEAFF | TGTGCCAGCAGCTTGGTCGACAGGGGAACTGAAGCTTTCTTT
- | TRBJ1-2 | - | TRBV5-5 | CASSFPGEDGYTF | TGTGCCAGCAGCTTCCCGGGGGAGGACGGCTACACCTTC
- | TRBJ1-1 | - | TRBV5-1 | CASSRLGAGVTEAFF | TGCGCCAGCAGCCGTCTGGGGGCGGGGGTCACTGAAGCTTTCTTT
TRBD1 | TRBJ1-5 | - | TRBV6-5 | CASSPDRGPNQPQHF | TGTGCCAGCAGTCCAGACAGGGGGCCGAATCAGCCCCAGCATTTT
- | TRBJ1-4 | - | TRBV20-1 | CSARGREKLFF | TGCAGTGCCAGGGGACGTGAAAAACTGTTTTTT
TRBD1 | TRBJ1-5 | - | TRBV19 | CASSIRDRNQPQHF | TGTGCCAGTAGTATCCGGGACAGGAATCAGCCCCAGCATTTT
- | TRBJ2-1 | few | TRBV5-1 | CASSLGGASYNEQFF | TGCGCCAGCAGCTTGGGCGGGGCCTCCTACAATGAGCAGTTCTTC
- | TRBJ2-7 | few | TRBV27 | CASSLLTGRHEQYF | TGTGCCAGCAGTTTACTAACAGGGCGGCACGAGCAGTACTTC
- | TRBJ1-5 | - | TRBV6-5 | CASSHHPTEPQHF | TGTGCCAGCAGCCATCACCCTACTGAGCCCCAGCATTTT
- | TRBJ1-1 | - | TRBV19 | CASSIGGDTEAFF | TGTGCCAGTAGTATAGGGGGGGACACTGAAGCTTTCTTT
- | TRBJ2-7 | - | TRBV30 | CAWSVGGEQYF | TGTGCCTGGAGTGTAGGAGGCGAGCAGTACTTC
- | TRBJ2-2 | - | TRBV27 | CASSLRTLNTGELFF | TGTGCCAGCAGTCTGCGGACTTTGAACACCGGGGAGCTGTTTTTT
- | TRBJ2-1 | - | TRBV10-2 | CASSAPVEQFF | TGCGCCAGCAGTGCCCCGGTTGAGCAGTTCTTC
- | TRBJ1-5 | - | TRBV5-6 | CASSSDRNQPQHF | TGTGCCAGCAGCTCGGACCGCAATCAGCCCCAGCATTTT
TRBD1 | TRBJ2-7 | - | TRBV6-2/TRBV6-3 | CASSPGQGDYEQYF | TGTGCCAGCAGTCCGGGACAGGGGGACTACGAGCAGTACTTC
- | TRBJ2-3 | - | TRBV7-8 | CASSLYAGLSTDTQYF | TGTGCCAGCAGCTTGTATGCGGGACTCAGCACAGATACGCAGTATTTT
- | TRBJ1-2 | - | TRBV19 | CASSIGRGQDGYTF | TGTGCCAGTAGTATAGGCCGAGGGCAGGATGGCTACACCTTC
- | TRBJ2-1 | once | TRBV5-5 | CASSRKGRDNEQFF | TGTGCCAGCAGCCGGAAGGGGCGGGACAATGAGCAGTTCTTC
TRBD2 | TRBJ2-5 | - | TRBV18 | CASFLSGGRETQYF | TGTGCCAGCTTTCTTAGCGGGGGACGAGAGACCCAGTACTTC
- | TRBJ2-7 | - | TRBV10-3 | CAISDPGAKHWEQYF | TGTGCCATCAGTGACCCGGGGGCAAAACATTGGGAGCAGTACTTC
- | TRBJ2-7 | - | TRBV6-5 | CASSYSSTGYEQYF | TGTGCCAGCAGTTACTCCTCCACAGGCTACGAGCAGTACTTC
- | TRBJ2-5 | - | TRBV6-5 | CASHLALQETQYF | TGTGCCAGCCATCTAGCGCTCCAAGAGACCCAGTACTTC
- | TRBJ1-6 | - | TRBV6-5 | CASSYVRVNSPLHF | TGTGCCAGCAGTTACGTACGGGTTAATTCACCCCTCCACTTT
TRBD2 | TRBJ2-6 | - | TRBV19 | CASTPLAGVGANVLTF | TGTGCCAGTACCCCCCTAGCGGGAGTTGGGGCCAACGTCCTGACTTTC
- | TRBJ2-3 | few | TRBV5-5 | CASSAGDTQYF | TGTGCCAGCAGCGCAGGAGATACGCAGTATTTT
TRBD2 | TRBJ2-1 | - | TRBV7-9 | CASSLDGRGFDEQFF | TGTGCCAGCAGCTTAGACGGGAGGGGTTTCGATGAGCAGTTCTTC
TRBD1 | TRBJ2-5 | once | TRBV11-2 | CASSPRQGAQETQYF | TGTGCCAGCAGCCCGAGACAGGGGGCTCAAGAGACCCAGTACTTC
TRBD1 | TRBJ2-4 | - | TRBV6-2/TRBV6-3 | CASSYGQGVGYF | TGTGCCAGCAGTTACGGACAGGGGGTTGGGTACTTC
- | TRBJ1-1 | - | TRBV19 | CASSIRAMNTEAFF | TGTGCCAGTAGTATTCGGGCAATGAACACTGAAGCTTTCTTT
- | TRBJ1-2 | once | TRBV7-2 | CASSAFGSNYGYTF | TGTGCCAGCAGCGCATTTGGGTCTAACTATGGCTACACCTTC
- | TRBJ2-1 | - | TRBV13 | CASSSNRNEQFF | TGTGCCAGCAGCTCAAATAGAAATGAGCAGTTCTTC
- | TRBJ2-1 | - | TRBV11-2 | CASSLDRNEQFF | TGTGCCAGCAGCTTAGATAGGAATGAGCAGTTCTTC
TRBD1 | TRBJ1-3 | once | TRBV15 | CATSSSIGTGGTNTIYF | TGTGCCACCAGCAGTTCCATCGGGACAGGGGGTACGAACACCATATATTTT